The 10 T cell receptor beta chains listed next were all sequenced from one sample in a study of identical twins. TCRdb independently ran MiXCR on the 5' RACE reads; one entry per CDR3 protein. The sample includes about 890,000 distinct CDR3 sequences, roughly an eighth of them seen just once. These sequences were also reported in another study, on yellow fever vaccine responses in identical twins.

The source material was PBMCs. Source of these receptors: a woman aged 18 to 35 in good health.

This clonotype was seen only a few times. V gene TRBV5-6 combines with J gene TRBJ2-1, with D unclear. V was cut by 6 bases and J by 13 bases, with 17 bases left in between. Germline CDR1 is SGHDT and CDR2 is YYEEEE. The CDR3 is 12 amino acids. CDR3 protein: CASNWPGGVQFF. DNA of the CDR3: TGTGCCAGCAACTGGCCCGGTGGGGTACAGTTCTTC.

The chain employs TRBV20-1 and TRBJ2-7, with unresolved D. Germline CDR1 and CDR2: DFQATT and SNEGSKA (reference sequence). Trimming removed 3 bases at V and 3 bases at J, with 12 bases between. The CDR3 sequence is 13 residues long. CDR3 coding DNA: TGCAGTGCTAGCCCCGATCGCGACTACGAGCAGTACGTC. Translating gives CSASPDRDYEQYV.

There are a few counts of this clonotype. The chain links TRBV4-1 to TRBJ2-1; no firm D call. Germline CDR1 MGHRA, CDR2 YSYEKL. The CDR3 runs 14 residues. Trimming shortened V by 2 bases and J by 8 bases, and 13 bases separated the two germline ends. CDR3 region: CASSQIGVNDEQFF. DNA for the CDR3: TGCGCCAGCAGCCAAATTGGGGTTAATGATGAGCAGTTCTTC.

This clonotype was detected a few times. This rearrangement joins TRBV29-1 to TRBJ2-1; D unresolved. Trimming took off 3 bases at V and 0 bases at J, with 9 bases between the two ends. The CDR3 consists of 14 residues. CDR1 and CDR2 (germline): SQVTM, ANQGSEA. This chain's CDR3 is CSVESSGSYNEQFF. CDR3 bases: TGCAGCGTTGAGTCCAGTGGCTCCTACAATGAGCAGTTCTTC.

This clonotype was seen repeatedly, ten times or more. V gene TRBV12-3 or TRBV12-4 combines with J gene TRBJ1-4; D gene unclear. V shed 2 bases and J shed 7 bases, with 11 bases lying between them. The CDR3 is made up of 14 amino acids. This chain's CDR3 is CASSLYGSGEKLFF. As DNA, the CDR3 is TGTGCCAGCAGTTTATACGGGTCCGGTGAAAAACTGTTTTTT.

In its sample, this clonotype was seen once. The V call is TRBV27, the J call TRBJ1-6; a possible D gene is TRBD1 (5 bases). Trimming pared 4 bases from V and 11 bases from J, leaving 15 bases between. The CDR3 is 14 amino acids. Germline V CDR1 and CDR2: MNHEY, SMNVEV (reference sequence). The CDR3 region has the DNA TGTGCCAGCAGTTCCCGTAGTGTAGGGGCACCCCTCCACTTT. Translating gives CASSSRSVGAPLHF.

This clonotype was found many times. V usage is TRBV12-3 or TRBV12-4 and J usage is TRBJ2-3, with no clear D. CDR3 length: 17 residues. V lost 4 bases to trimming and J lost 2 bases, with 19 bases between them. The CDR3 sequence is CASSYYRVPYYTDTQYF. The CDR3 DNA follows: TGTGCCAGCAGTTACTATCGTGTTCCCTACTACACAGATACGCAGTATTTT.

CDR3 in amino acids: CASRREGDYGYTF. The CDR3 DNA reads TGCGCCAGCAGACGGGAGGGCGACTATGGCTACACCTTC. This chain connects TRBV5-1 to TRBJ1-2; D is unclear. Between the trimmed V and J ends, which lost 5 bases and 3 bases, there was a span of 11 bases. This CDR3 is built from 13 residues. The V gene's germline CDR1 is SGHRS and CDR2 YFSETQ.

This clonotype was seen a few times. This chain uses TRBV11-1 with TRBJ2-1, with 11 nucleotides matching TRBD1. Germline-derived CDR1 and CDR2 are SGHAT and FQDESV (reference sequence). The J segment lost 2 bases and the V segment lost 0 bases, leaving 6 bases of the junction unmatched. The CDR3 is 18 amino acids. The DNA of the CDR3 is TGTGCCAGCAGCTTAGCGGGGACAGGGGGTTTTGCCTACAATGAGCAGTTCTTC. Translating it yields CASSLAGTGGFAYNEQFF.

J is TRBJ2-1 and V is TRBV4-1; possibly TRBD2 for D (5 bases). V was clipped by 4 bases and J by 7 bases, with 11 bases between them. The CDR3 runs to 13 residues. In germline, CDR1 is MGHRA, CDR2 YSYEKL. The CDR3 DNA is TGCGCCAGCAGCCCCCGGGATGGGAATGAGCAGTTCTTC. It codes for CASSPRDGNEQFF.